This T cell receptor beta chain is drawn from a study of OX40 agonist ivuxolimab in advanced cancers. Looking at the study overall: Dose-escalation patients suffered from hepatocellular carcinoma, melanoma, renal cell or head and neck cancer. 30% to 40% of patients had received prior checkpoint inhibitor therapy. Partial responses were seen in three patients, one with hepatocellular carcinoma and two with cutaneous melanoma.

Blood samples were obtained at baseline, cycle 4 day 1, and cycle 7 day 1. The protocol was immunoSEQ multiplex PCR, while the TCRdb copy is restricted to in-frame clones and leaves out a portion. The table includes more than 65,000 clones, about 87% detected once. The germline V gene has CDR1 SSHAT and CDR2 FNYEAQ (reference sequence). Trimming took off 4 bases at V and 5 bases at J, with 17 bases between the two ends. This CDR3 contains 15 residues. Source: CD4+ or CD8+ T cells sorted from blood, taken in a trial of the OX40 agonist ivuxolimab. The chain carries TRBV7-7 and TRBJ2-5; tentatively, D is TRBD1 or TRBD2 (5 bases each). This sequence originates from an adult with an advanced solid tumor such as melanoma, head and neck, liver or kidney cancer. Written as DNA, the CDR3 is TGTGCCAGCAGCTCTAGGCCTGTGGGGGTTGAGACCCAGTACTTC. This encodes CASSSRPVGVETQYF.